These 17 T cell receptor beta chains came from one sample sequenced in a study of vaccination and CD4 T cells after COVID-19. These receptors' targets are unknown. Cultured CD4+ T cell DNA was sequenced using the Oncomine TCR Beta short-read assay. TCRdb used MiXCR to reprocess the PCR reads, holding one entry per CDR3 protein. This sample yields over 15,000 distinct CDR3 sequences, of which roughly 43% are seen a single time; over 6% belongs to the top ten. Treatment described: approximately 9-day PBMC culture with coronavirus spike peptide pools or control peptides (ViraFEST assay). The starting material was CD4+ T cells from blood, cultured in vitro, obtained after SARS-CoV-2 vaccination. All receptors come from a human donor who had recovered from COVID-19.

This chain links TRBV6-5 with TRBJ2-3; a weak D match, TRBD2 (6 bases). This CDR3 contains 15 residues. From germline, CDR1 is MNHEY and CDR2 SVGAGI. Deletions cut 4 bases from V and 0 bases from J, with 11 bases between. The CDR3 sequence is CASSFSGTSTDTQYF. The CDR3 region has the DNA TGTGCCAGCAGTTTTAGCGGAACTAGCACAGATACGCAGTATTTT.

V is TRBV19 and J is TRBJ2-1, with a tentative D call TRBD2 (6 bases). V was pared by 7 bases and J by 1 base, with 29 bases between. CDR1 LNHDA and CDR2 SQIVND come from the germline V gene (reference sequence). The CDR3 covers 20 residues. The DNA for the CDR3 is TGTGCCAGTACCCGGTACCCTCTATGGAGGGCAGGTGTATCCTACAATGAGCAGTTCTTC. Its translation: CASTRYPLWRAGVSYNEQFF.

V gene TRBV4-1 combines with J gene TRBJ2-3; D gene uncertain. Looked up from germline, CDR1 is MGHRA and CDR2 is YSYEKL. The CDR3 loop spans 14 amino acids. The V end was cut by 4 bases, the J end by 1 base, with 9 bases between. CDR3 nucleotides: TGCGCCAGCAGCCCGATCTCTGGCACAGATACGCAGTATTTT. Its protein is CASSPISGTDTQYF.

In this sample, this clonotype turned up a few times. The chain employs TRBV20-1 and TRBJ1-5; tentatively, D is TRBD1 (5 bases). Looked up from germline, CDR1 is DFQATT and CDR2 is SNEGSKA (reference sequence). Trimming removed 1 base at V and 7 bases at J, with 14 bases between. This CDR3 region has 14 residues. CDR3 bases: TGCAGTGCTAGAGGCACAGGAGAACGCCAGCCCCAGCATTTT. It translates to CSARGTGERQPQHF.

The chain links TRBV6-4 to TRBJ2-2; 7 bases agree with TRBD2. Germline CDR1 reads MRHNA; CDR2 reads SNTAGT. This CDR3 is built from 13 residues. J was trimmed by 5 bases and V by 3 bases; bases with no gene match: 0. The CDR3 is CASSERETGELFF. The CDR3 coding sequence is TGTGCCAGCAGTGAGCGGGAGACCGGGGAGCTGTTTTTT.

This clonotype was counted between two and nine times. The gene calls are TRBV6-2 or TRBV6-3 and TRBJ2-7; TRBD1 matches 7 bases. V shed 2 bases and J 5 bases; nucleotides not matched to a gene: 3. Germline V gene lookup returns CDR1 MNHEY and CDR2 SVGEGT. This CDR3 contains 13 residues. Written as DNA, the CDR3 is TGTGCCAGCAGTTACAGGGGGCAAAACGAGCAGTACTTC. Residues: CASSYRGQNEQYF.

The rearrangement joins TRBV7-2 to TRBJ2-1; D is possibly TRBD2 (5 bases). CDR1 and CDR2 (germline): SGHTA, FQGNSA. Deletions cut 5 bases from V and 8 bases from J, with 13 bases between. This CDR3 has 13 residues. CDR3 in DNA: TGTGCCAGCAGCCCCGGCTCCGGGGATGAGCAGTTCTTC. As protein: CASSPGSGDEQFF.

This clonotype was seen just once. This chain links TRBV11-2 with TRBJ2-1; 7 nucleotides match TRBD2. V lost 4 bases, J lost 6 bases, and 3 bases stayed unmatched. CDR3 length: 13 amino acids. CDR1 SGHAT and CDR2 FQNNGV come from the germline V gene. The CDR3 reads CASSYPGGNEQFF. CDR3 DNA: TGTGCCAGCAGCTACCCGGGGGGCAATGAGCAGTTCTTC.

The V call is TRBV7-3, the J call TRBJ2-3, with TRBD2 matching 10 bases. Germline loops: CDR1 SGHTA, CDR2 FQGTGA. The CDR3 consists of 16 residues. V trimming: 6 bases; J trimming: 5 bases; junction bases outside the gene matches: 11. Here the CDR3 DNA reads TGTGCCAGCAGTTCAAGCGGGAGGGCCGGGGGAGATACGCAGTATTTT. It encodes CASSSSGRAGGDTQYF. Complete variable domain (other parts from reference TRBV7-3 and TRBJ2-3): GAGVSQTPSNKVTEKGKYVELRCDPISGHTALYWYRQSLGQGPEFLIYFQGTGAADDSGLPNDRFFAVRPEGSVSTLKIQRTERGDSAVYLCASSSSGRAGGDTQYFGPGTRLTVL.

V and J are TRBV24-1 and TRBJ2-7, with 11 bases matching TRBD1. J lost 5 bases, V lost 5 bases, and 7 bases had no gene match. Germline V gives CDR1 KGHDR, CDR2 SFDVKD. The CDR3 runs to 15 residues. The DNA of the CDR3 is TGTGCCACCAGTGTTGGACAGGGGGCTTCCCACGAGCAGTACTTC. This sequence encodes CATSVGQGASHEQYF.

The rearrangement joins TRBV6-2 or TRBV6-3 to TRBJ2-2, with 8 nucleotides matching TRBD2. CDR1 is MNHEY and CDR2 is SVGEGT in the germline V gene. The CDR3 is made up of 17 amino acids. Trimming removed 6 bases from V and 1 base from J; junction bases left unmatched: 10. Here the CDR3 reads CASSLWIAGMNTGELFF. The CDR3 DNA reads TGTGCCAGCAGCCTATGGATAGCGGGAATGAACACCGGGGAGCTGTTTTTT.

This chain joins TRBV28 and TRBJ2-1; no firm D call. Trimming stripped 5 bases from V and 0 bases from J, with 8 bases between. Per germline, CDR1 MDHEN and CDR2 SYDVKM. The CDR3 is 14 residues long. CDR3 sequence: CASSAFSSYNEQFF. The CDR3 DNA follows: TGTGCCAGCAGTGCCTTTAGCTCCTACAATGAGCAGTTCTTC.

This clonotype counts as medium-sized. The genes are TRBV11-1 and TRBJ2-1; 11 bases are a match to TRBD2. The V gene's germline CDR1 is SGHAT and CDR2 FQDESV (reference sequence). V trimming: 3 bases; J trimming: 5 bases; junction bases outside the gene matches: 3. The CDR3 covers 15 residues. CDR3 nucleotide sequence: TGTGCCAGCAGCTTGGGGACTAGCGGTCACAATGAGCAGTTCTTC. This codes for CASSLGTSGHNEQFF.

The chain combines TRBV20-1 with TRBJ1-3, with 8 positions matching TRBD1. The CDR3 runs to 14 residues. Germline V CDR1 and CDR2: DFQATT, SNEGSKA (reference sequence). With 3 bases clipped from V and 2 bases from J, the junction kept 3 bases outside the gene matches. The CDR3 loop is CSASPTGAGNTIYF. The DNA of the CDR3 is TGCAGTGCTAGCCCGACAGGGGCTGGAAACACCATATATTTT.

This rearrangement joins TRBV5-5 to TRBJ2-7, with 7 positions matching TRBD2. J lost 2 bases, V lost 1 base, and 6 bases had no gene match. CDR1 is SGHKS, CDR2 YYEKEE, per germline (reference sequence). The CDR3 runs to 15 residues. The CDR3 region is CASSLRLAEAYEQYF. CDR3 bases: TGTGCCAGCAGCTTGCGGCTAGCGGAGGCCTACGAGCAGTACTTC.

This clonotype has a handful of counts. The chain is built from TRBV20-1 and TRBJ2-3; 11 nucleotides align to TRBD2. The V gene's germline CDR1 is DFQATT and CDR2 SNEGSKA (reference sequence). The CDR3 spans 14 residues. The J segment lost 4 bases and the V segment lost 6 bases, leaving 6 bases of the junction unmatched. CDR3 sequence: CSAPTSGSADTQYF. CDR3 sequence (DNA): TGCAGTGCCCCAACTAGCGGGAGCGCAGATACGCAGTATTTT.

The genes are TRBV10-1 and TRBJ2-2; D gene uncertain. Germline-derived CDR1 and CDR2 are WNHNN and SYGVQD (reference sequence). This CDR3 has 13 residues. V lost 11 bases and J 7 bases, leaving 17 bases between the germline ends. CDR3 DNA sequence: TGCGCCCTCGGGCCTATCCTACTCGGGGAGCTGTTTTTT. Translation gives CALGPILLGELFF.